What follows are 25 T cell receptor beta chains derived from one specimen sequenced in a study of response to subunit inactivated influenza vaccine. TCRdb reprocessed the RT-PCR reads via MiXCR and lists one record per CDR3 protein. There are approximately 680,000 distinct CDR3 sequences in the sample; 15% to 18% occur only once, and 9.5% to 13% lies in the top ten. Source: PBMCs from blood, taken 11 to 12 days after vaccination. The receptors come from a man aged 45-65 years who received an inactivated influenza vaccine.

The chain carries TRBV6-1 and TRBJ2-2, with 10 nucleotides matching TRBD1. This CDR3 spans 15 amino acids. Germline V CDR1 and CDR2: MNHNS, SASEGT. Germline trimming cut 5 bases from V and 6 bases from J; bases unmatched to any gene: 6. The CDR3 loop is CASSRDRGRAGELFF. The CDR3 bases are TGTGCCAGCAGTCGGGACAGGGGAAGGGCCGGGGAGCTGTTTTTT.

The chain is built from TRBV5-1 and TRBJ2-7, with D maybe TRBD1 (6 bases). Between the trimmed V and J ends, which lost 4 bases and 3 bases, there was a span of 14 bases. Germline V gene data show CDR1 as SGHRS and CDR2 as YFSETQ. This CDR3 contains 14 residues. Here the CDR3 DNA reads TGCGCCAGCAGCAAGGACATAGGGGGCTACGAGCAGTACTTC. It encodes CASSKDIGGYEQYF.

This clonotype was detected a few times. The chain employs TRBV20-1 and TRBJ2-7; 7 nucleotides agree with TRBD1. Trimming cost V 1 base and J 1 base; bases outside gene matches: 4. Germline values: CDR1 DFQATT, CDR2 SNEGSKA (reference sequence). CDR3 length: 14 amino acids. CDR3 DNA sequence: TGCAGTGCTAGAGTAGGGGGCGGGTCCTACGAGCAGTACTTC. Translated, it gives CSARVGGGSYEQYF.

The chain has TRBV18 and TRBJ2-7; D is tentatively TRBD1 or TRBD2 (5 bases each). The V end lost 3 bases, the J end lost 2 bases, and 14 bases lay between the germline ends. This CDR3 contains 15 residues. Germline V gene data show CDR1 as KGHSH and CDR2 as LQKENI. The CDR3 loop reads CASSPPGGWTYEQYF. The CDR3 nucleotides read TGTGCCAGCTCACCCCCTGGGGGATGGACCTACGAGCAGTACTTC. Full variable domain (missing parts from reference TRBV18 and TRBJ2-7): NAGVMQNPRHLVRRRGQEARLRCSPMKGHSHVYWYRQLPEEGLKFMVYLQKENIIDESGMPKERFSAEFPKEGPSILRIQQVVRGDSAAYFCASSPPGGWTYEQYFGPGTRLTVT.

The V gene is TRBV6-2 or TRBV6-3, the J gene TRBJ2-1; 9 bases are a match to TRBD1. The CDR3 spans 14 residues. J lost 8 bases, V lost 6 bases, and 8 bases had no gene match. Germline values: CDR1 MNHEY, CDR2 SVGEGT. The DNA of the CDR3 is TGTGCCAGCAGACTCGGGACAGGGATGGATGAGCAGTTCTTC. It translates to CASRLGTGMDEQFF.

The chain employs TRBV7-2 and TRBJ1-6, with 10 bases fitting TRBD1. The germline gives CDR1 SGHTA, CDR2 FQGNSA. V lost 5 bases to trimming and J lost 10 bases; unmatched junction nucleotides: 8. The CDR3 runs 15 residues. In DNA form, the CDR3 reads TGTGCCAGCAGCCAGGCGGGACAGGGGATATCACCCCTCCACTTT. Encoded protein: CASSQAGQGISPLHF.

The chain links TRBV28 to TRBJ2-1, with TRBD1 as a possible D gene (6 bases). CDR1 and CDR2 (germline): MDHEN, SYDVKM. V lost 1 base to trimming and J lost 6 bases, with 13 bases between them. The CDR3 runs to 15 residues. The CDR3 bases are TGTGCCAGCAGTTTATCAGGGGTGCGTGGCAATGAGCAGTTCTTC. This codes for CASSLSGVRGNEQFF. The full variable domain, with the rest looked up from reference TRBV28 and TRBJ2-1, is DVKVTQSSRYLVKRTGEKVFLECVQDMDHENMFWYRQDPGLGLRLIYFSYDVKMKEKGDIPEGYSVSREKKERFSLILESASTNQTSMYLCASSLSGVRGNEQFFGPGTRLTVL.

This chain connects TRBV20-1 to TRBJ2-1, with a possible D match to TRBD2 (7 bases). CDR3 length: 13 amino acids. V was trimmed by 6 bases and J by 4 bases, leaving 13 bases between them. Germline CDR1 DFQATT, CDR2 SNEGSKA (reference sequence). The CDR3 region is CSAAAGAYNEQFF. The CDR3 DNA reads TGCAGTGCCGCCGCGGGGGCGTACAATGAGCAGTTCTTC.

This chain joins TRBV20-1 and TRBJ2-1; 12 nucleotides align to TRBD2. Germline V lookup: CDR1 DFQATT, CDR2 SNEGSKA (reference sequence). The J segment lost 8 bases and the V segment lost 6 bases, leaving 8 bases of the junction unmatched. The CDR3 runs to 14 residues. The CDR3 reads CSAQGTSGFDEQFF. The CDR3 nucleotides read TGCAGTGCCCAAGGGACTAGCGGGTTCGATGAGCAGTTCTTC.

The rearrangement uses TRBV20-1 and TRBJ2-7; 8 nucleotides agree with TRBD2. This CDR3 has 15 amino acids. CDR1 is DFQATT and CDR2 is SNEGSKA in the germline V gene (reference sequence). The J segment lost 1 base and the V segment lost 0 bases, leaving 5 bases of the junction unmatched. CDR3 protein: CSARDRLASSYEQYF. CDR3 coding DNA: TGCAGTGCTAGAGATCGACTAGCGTCATCCTACGAGCAGTACTTC.

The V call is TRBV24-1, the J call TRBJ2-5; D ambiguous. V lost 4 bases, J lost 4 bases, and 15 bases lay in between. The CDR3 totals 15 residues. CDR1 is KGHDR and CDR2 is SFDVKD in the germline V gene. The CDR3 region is CATSDSERMGETQYF. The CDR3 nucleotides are TGTGCCACCAGTGACTCGGAAAGGATGGGAGAGACCCAGTACTTC.

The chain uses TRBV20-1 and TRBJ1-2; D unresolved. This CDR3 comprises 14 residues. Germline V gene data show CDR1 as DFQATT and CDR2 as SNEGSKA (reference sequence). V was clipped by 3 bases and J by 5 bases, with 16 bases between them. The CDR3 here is CSASLGVGSYGYTF. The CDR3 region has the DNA TGCAGTGCTAGTCTCGGGGTCGGTTCGTATGGCTACACCTTC.

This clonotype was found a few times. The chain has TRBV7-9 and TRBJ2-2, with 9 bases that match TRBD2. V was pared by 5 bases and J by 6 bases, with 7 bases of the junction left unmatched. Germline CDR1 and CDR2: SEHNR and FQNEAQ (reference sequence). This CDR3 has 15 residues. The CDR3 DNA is TGTGCCAGCAGCGACGCGGGGGGGCGAGCCGGGGAGCTGTTTTTT. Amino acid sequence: CASSDAGGRAGELFF.

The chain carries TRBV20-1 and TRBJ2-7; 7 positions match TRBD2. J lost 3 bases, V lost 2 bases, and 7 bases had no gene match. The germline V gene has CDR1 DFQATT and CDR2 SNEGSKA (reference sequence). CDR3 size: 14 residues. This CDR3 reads CSARRAGVLYEQYF. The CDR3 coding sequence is TGCAGTGCTAGAAGGGCGGGAGTGCTCTACGAGCAGTACTTC.

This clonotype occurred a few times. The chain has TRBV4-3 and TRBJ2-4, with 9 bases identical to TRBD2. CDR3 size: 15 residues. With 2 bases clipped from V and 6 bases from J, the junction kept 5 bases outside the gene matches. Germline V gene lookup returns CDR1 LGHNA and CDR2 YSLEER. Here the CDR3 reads CASSQQRGALNIQYF. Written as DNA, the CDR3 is TGCGCCAGCAGCCAACAGCGGGGGGCCCTAAACATTCAGTACTTC.

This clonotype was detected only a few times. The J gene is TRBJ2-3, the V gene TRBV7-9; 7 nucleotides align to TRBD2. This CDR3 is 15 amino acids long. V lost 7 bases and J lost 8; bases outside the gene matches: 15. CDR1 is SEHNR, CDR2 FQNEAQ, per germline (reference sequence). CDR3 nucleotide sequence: TGTGCCAGCACCGAAATTGGGCCTACGGGGGGTACGCAGTATTTT. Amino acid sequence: CASTEIGPTGGTQYF.

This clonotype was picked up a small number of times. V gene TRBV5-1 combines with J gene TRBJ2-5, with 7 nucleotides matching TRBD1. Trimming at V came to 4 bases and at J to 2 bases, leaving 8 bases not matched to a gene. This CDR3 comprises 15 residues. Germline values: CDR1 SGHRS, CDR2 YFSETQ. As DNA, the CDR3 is TGCGCCAGCAGCAACCCTACAGGGGATCAAGAGACCCAGTACTTC. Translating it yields CASSNPTGDQETQYF.

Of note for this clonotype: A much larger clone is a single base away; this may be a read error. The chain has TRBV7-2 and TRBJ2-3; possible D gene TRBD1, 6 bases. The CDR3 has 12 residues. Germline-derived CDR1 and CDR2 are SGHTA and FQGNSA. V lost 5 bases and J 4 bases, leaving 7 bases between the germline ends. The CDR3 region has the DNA TGTGCCAGCAGCCACAGGGCAGATACGCAGTATTTT. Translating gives CASSHRADTQYF.

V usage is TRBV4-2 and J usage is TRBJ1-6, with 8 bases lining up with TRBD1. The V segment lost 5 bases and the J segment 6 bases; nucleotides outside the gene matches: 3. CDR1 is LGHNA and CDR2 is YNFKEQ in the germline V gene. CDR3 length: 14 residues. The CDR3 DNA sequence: TGTGCCAGCAGCTTGGACAGGGTTAATTCACCCCTCCACTTT. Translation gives CASSLDRVNSPLHF.

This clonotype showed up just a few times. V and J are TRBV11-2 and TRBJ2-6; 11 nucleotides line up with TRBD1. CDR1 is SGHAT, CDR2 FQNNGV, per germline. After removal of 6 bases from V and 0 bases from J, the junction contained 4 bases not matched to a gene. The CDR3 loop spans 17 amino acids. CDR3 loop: CASSGQGAFSGANVLTF. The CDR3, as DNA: TGTGCCAGCAGTGGACAGGGGGCCTTCTCTGGGGCCAACGTCCTGACTTTC.

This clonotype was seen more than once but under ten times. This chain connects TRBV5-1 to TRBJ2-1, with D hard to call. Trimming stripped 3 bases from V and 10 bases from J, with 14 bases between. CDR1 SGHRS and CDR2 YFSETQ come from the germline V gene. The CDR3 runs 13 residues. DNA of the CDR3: TGCGCCAGCAGCTCCCCGGACCTCAGAGAGCAGTTCTTC. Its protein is CASSSPDLREQFF.

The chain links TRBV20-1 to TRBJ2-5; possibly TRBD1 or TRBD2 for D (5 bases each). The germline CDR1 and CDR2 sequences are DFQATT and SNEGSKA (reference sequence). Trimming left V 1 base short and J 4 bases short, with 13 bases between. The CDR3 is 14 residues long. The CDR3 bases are TGCAGTGCTAGAGCCCGAACTAGGGGAGAGACCCAGTACTTC. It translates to CSARARTRGETQYF.

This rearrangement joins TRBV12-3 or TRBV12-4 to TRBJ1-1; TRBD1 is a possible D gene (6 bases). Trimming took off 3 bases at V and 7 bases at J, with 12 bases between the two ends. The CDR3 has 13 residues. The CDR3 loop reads CASSFLEQGEAFF. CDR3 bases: TGTGCCAGCAGTTTCCTTGAACAGGGTGAAGCTTTCTTT.

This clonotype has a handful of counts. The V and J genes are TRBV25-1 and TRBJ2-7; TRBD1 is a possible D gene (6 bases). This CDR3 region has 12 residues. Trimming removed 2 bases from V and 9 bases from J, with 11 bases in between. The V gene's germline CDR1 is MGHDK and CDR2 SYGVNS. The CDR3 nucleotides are TGTGCCAGCAGTGAAACAGGGTTCCGGCAGTACTTC. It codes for CASSETGFRQYF.

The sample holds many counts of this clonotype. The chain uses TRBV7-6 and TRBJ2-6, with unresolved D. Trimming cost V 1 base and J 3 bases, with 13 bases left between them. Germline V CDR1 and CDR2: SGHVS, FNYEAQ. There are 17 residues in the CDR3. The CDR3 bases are TGTGCCAGCAGCTTAGGAGGATGGCGTGGTGGGGCCAACGTCCTGACTTTC. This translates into CASSLGGWRGGANVLTF. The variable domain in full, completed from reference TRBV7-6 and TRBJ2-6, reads GAGVSQSPRYKVTKRGQDVALRCDPISGHVSLYWYRQALGQGPEFLTYFNYEAQQDKSGLPNDRFSAERPEGSISTLTIQRTEQRDSAMYRCASSLGGWRGGANVLTFGAGSRLTVL.